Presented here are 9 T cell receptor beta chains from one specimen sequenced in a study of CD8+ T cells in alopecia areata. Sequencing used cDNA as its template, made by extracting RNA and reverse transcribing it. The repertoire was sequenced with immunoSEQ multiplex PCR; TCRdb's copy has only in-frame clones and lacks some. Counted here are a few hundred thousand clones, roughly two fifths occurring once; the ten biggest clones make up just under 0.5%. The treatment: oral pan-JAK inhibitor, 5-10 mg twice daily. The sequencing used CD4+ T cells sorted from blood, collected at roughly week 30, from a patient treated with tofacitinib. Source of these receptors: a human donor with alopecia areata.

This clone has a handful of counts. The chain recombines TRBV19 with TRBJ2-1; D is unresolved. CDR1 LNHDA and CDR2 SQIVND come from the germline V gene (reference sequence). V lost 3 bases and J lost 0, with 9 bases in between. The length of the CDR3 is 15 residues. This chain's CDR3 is CASSMGISSYNEQFF. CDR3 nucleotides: TGTGCCAGTAGTATGGGCATTAGCTCCTACAATGAGCAGTTCTTC.

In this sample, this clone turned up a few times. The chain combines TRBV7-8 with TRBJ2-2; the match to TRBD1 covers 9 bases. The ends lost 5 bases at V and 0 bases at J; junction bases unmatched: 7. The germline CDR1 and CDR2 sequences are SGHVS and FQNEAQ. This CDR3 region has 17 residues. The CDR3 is CASSALRQGANTGELFF. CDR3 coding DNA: TGTGCCAGCAGCGCTTTAAGACAGGGGGCGAACACCGGGGAGCTGTTTTTT.

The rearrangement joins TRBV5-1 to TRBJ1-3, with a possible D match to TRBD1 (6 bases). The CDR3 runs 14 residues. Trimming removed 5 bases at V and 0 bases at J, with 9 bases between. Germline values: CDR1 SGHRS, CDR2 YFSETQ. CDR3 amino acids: CASRDRRSGNTIYF. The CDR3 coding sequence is TGCGCCAGCAGAGACAGGCGCTCTGGAAACACCATATATTTT.

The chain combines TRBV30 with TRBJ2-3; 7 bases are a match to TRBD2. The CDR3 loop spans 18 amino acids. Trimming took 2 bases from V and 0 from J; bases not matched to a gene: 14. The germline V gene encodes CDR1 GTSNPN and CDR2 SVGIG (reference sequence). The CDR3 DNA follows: TGTGCCTGGAGTTTCACCACCCTCCTAGCGGCGAGCACAGATACGCAGTATTTT. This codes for CAWSFTTLLAASTDTQYF.

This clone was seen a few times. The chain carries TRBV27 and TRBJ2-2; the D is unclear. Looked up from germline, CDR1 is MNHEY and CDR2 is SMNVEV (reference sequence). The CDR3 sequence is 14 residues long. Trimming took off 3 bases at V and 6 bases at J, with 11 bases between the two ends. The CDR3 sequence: CASSFQSIAGELFF. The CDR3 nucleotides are TGTGCCAGCAGTTTCCAATCGATTGCCGGGGAGCTGTTTTTT.

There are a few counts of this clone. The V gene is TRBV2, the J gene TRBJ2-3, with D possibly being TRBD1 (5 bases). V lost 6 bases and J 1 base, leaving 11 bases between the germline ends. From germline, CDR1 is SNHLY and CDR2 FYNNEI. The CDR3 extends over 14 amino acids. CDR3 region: CASRDTHGTDTQYF. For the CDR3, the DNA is TGTGCCAGCAGGGACACCCATGGCACAGATACGCAGTATTTT.

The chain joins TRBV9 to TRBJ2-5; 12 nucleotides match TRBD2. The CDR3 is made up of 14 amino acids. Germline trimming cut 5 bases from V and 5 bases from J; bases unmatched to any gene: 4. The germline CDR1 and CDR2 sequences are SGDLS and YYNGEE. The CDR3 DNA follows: TGTGCCAGCAGTCGGACTAGCGGGAAGGAGACCCAGTACTTC. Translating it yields CASSRTSGKETQYF.

The CDR3 nucleotides are TGTGCCAGCAGCCCCCAGCTGTATAATTCACCCCTCCACTTT. Translation gives CASSPQLYNSPLHF. The chain combines TRBV5-4 with TRBJ1-6, with unresolved D. The germline V and J ends were trimmed by 4 bases and 4 bases, with 9 bases remaining between them. The CDR3 has 14 amino acids. CDR1 and CDR2 from the germline V gene are SGHNT and YYREEE (reference sequence).

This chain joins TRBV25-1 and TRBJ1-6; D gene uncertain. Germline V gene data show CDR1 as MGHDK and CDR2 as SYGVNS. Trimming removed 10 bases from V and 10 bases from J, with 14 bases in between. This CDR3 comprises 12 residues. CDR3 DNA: TGTGCCACGGGTCGAGAGGGATCACCCCTCCACTTT. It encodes CATGREGSPLHF.